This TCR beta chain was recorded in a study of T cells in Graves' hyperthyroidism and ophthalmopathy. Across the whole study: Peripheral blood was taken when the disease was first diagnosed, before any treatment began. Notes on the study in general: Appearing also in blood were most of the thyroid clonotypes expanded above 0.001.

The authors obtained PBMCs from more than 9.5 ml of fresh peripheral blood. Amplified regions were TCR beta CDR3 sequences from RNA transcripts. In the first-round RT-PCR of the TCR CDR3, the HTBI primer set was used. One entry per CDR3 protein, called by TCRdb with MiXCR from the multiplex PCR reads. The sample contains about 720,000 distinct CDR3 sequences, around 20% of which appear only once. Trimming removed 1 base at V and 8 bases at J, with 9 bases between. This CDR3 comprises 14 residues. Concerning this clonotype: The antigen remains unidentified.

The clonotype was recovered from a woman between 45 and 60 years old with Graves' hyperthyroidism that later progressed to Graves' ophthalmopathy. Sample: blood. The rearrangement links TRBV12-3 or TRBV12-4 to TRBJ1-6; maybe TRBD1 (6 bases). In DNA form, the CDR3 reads TGTGCCAGCAGTTTAGTGGGGGGCGATTCACCCCTCCACTTT. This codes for CASSLVGGDSPLHF.